This is a list of T cell receptor beta chains from one sample in a study of identical twins' blood T cells. TCRdb processed the 5' RACE reads anew with MiXCR; each CDR3 protein has one entry. The table lists fewer than 450,000 distinct CDR3 sequences, about 28% of them singletons, with about 6% in the top ten. The specimen sequenced was PBMCs. These receptors were taken from a woman aged 18-50 years in good health. Both conserved end residues are part of each CDR3. Fields, in order: V gene, CDR3 protein.

V: TRBV10-1; CDR3: CASTPDLFTGELFF
V: TRBV19; CDR3: CASSSRYFIGDNEQFF
V: TRBV20-1; CDR3: CSAPVRLGEKLFF
V: TRBV29-1; CDR3: CSVVDTRGTEAFF
V: TRBV29-1; CDR3: CSVEARQGRTEAFF
V: TRBV27; CDR3: CASKNIPNEQFF
V: TRBV11-2; CDR3: CASSLEGPLEKLFF
V: TRBV5-1; CDR3: CASSAGDYNEQFF
V: TRBV20-1; CDR3: CSAREGSLSYEQYF
V: TRBV12-3/TRBV12-4; CDR3: CASTRGHGDVFYEQFF
V: TRBV7-5; CDR3: CISVSEACEADTQYF
V: TRBV7-6; CDR3: CASSRGQRNTEAFF
V: TRBV18; CDR3: CASSPGENYGYTF
V: TRBV27; CDR3: CASSRQIYNQPQHF
V: TRBV29-1; CDR3: CSVDSGTGVPEQFF
V: TRBV10-2; CDR3: CASSEIAGRQYF
V: TRBV6-2/TRBV6-3; CDR3: CASRHHTLHFYEQYF
V: TRBV2; CDR3: CASSVLGDARSGAFF
V: TRBV3-1; CDR3: CASSLSGRPQHF
V: TRBV2; CDR3: CASIEGTAGNTIYF
V: TRBV11-2; CDR3: CASSRSGSRGTGELFF
V: TRBV9; CDR3: CAGSVEPGNTGELFF
V: TRBV7-9; CDR3: CASSGRSEQYF
V: TRBV10-3; CDR3: CAISGAGQGGTEAFF
V: TRBV20-1; CDR3: CSARGPGGQVLYGYTF
V: TRBV5-6; CDR3: CASSHSRDINTEAFF
V: TRBV20-1; CDR3: CSANRDRGTEAFF
V: TRBV6-2/TRBV6-3; CDR3: CASSSSGQGASEAFF
V: TRBV21-1; CDR3: CASSKLQGAGNTIYF
V: TRBV29-1; CDR3: CSGGQLSNYGYTF
V: TRBV4-1; CDR3: CASSQEKGVLSF
V: TRBV7-2; CDR3: CASTLRARWEGTDTQYF
V: TRBV20-1; CDR3: CSAGTRADWETQYF
V: TRBV6-6; CDR3: CATIRSGTGGLYYGYTF
V: TRBV12-3/TRBV12-4; CDR3: CASSLWDRGDQPQHF